This T cell receptor (beta chain) derives from a study of T cell repertoires in ileal Crohn's disease. Across the whole study: Median disease duration was nearly eight years; 35% to 45% smoked at surgery. General study findings and limits: Compared with non-smokers, active smokers at surgery showed more clonal expansions. Clonality above 26.8% at surgery always came with endoscopic recurrence.

TCRdb's table, derived via immunoSEQ multiplex PCR, lists solely in-frame clones and lacks some. The sample holds 1,500 to 2,000 clones, around 90% seen once. Documented time point: inflamed ileum from the surgical specimen. Patients were adults with ileal or ileocolonic Crohn's disease needing resection. This CDR3 comprises 17 residues. After removal of 5 bases from V and 6 bases from J, the junction contained 13 bases not matched to a gene. The germline V gene encodes CDR1 PRHDT and CDR2 FYEKMQ (reference sequence). As regards this clone: Its antigen is still unknown.

The clonotype originates from an adult with Crohn's disease. Sequenced sample: ileal tissue. The chain combines TRBV13 with TRBJ2-7, with 13 bases fitting TRBD2. CDR3 amino acids: CASSPLAGGPGWGEQYF. DNA for the CDR3: TGTGCCAGCAGCCCACTAGCGGGGGGGCCCGGTTGGGGCGAGCAGTACTTC. Combining the CDR3 with reference TRBV13 and TRBJ2-7 gives the whole variable domain AAGVIQSPRHLIKEKRETATLKCYPIPRHDTVYWYQQGPGQDPQFLISFYEKMQSDKGSIPDRFSAQQFSDYHSELNMSSLELGDSALYFCASSPLAGGPGWGEQYFGPGTRLTVT.